The source of this T cell receptor (beta chain) is a study of cytomegalovirus exposure and HLA in healthy donors. Researchers ran the PCR with 60 Vbeta and 13 Jbeta primers. The assay was immunoSEQ multiplex PCR, and TCRdb's table has in-frame clones only and misses some. The repertoire has 200,000 to 250,000 clones, approximately 68% of them found once; the top ten carry roughly 1.9%. The CDR3 extends over 16 amino acids. Trimming removed 5 bases from V and 0 bases from J; junction bases left unmatched: 8. Germline V CDR1 and CDR2: MGHRA, YSYEKL. The chain is built from TRBV4-1 and TRBJ2-3; 7 nucleotides match TRBD1. The origin of this receptor is a woman under 40 in good health and CMV-seronegative. Sequenced input: PBMCs. CDR3 nucleotide sequence: TGCGCCAGCAGCTACCCCGAGACAGGGAGCACAGATACGCAGTATTTT. As protein: CASSYPETGSTDTQYF.